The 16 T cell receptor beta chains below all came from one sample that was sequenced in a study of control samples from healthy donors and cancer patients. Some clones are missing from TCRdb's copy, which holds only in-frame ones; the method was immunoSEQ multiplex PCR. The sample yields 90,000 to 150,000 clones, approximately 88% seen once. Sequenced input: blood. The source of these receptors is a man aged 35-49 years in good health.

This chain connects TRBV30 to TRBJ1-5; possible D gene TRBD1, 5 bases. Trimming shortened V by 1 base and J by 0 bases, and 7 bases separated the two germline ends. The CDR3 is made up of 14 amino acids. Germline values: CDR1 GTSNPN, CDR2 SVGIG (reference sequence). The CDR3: CAWSGQYSNQPQHF. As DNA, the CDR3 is TGTGCCTGGAGTGGACAGTATAGCAATCAGCCCCAGCATTTT.

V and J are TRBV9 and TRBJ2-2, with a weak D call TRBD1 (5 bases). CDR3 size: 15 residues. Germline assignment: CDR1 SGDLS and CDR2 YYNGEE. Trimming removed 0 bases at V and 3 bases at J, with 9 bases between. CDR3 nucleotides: TGTGCCAGCAGCGTAGGCCCCAGGGACACCGGGGAGCTGTTTTTT. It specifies CASSVGPRDTGELFF.

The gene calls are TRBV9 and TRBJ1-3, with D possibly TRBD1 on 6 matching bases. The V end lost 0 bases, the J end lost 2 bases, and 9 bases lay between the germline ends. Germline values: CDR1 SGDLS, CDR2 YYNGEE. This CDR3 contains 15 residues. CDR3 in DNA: TGTGCCAGCAGCGTAGGAGGGGGACCTGGAAACACCATATATTTT. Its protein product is CASSVGGGPGNTIYF.

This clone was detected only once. CDR3 in DNA: TGTGCCAGCAGCTCGGACTGGCTCTATAGCAATCAGCCCCAGCATTTT. This codes for CASSSDWLYSNQPQHF. This chain links TRBV7-2 with TRBJ1-5; D ambiguous. V was cut by 4 bases and J by 0 bases, with 13 bases left in between. Germline CDR1 SGHTA, CDR2 FQGNSA. The CDR3 is 16 amino acids.

CDR3 region: CASRPPGRLSNYGYTF. As DNA, the CDR3 is TGTGCCAGCAGGCCCCCGGGACGGCTATCTAACTATGGCTACACCTTC. The gene calls are TRBV7-9 and TRBJ1-2, with D perhaps matching TRBD1 (5 bases). The CDR3 is 16 amino acids. Trimming removed 6 bases from V and 0 bases from J, with 17 bases in between. Germline V CDR1 and CDR2: SEHNR, FQNEAQ (reference sequence).

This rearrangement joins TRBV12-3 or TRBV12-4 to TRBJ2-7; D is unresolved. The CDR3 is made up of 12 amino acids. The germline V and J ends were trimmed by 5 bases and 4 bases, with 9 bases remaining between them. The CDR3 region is CASSAKGYEQYF. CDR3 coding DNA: TGTGCCAGCAGTGCGAAGGGTTACGAGCAGTACTTC.

CDR3 sequence reads: CSVHDRGNVETQYF. CDR3 DNA sequence: TGCAGCGTCCATGACAGGGGGAACGTAGAGACCCAGTACTTC. The chain has TRBV29-1 and TRBJ2-5; 9 bases line up with TRBD1. V gave up 6 bases and J gave up 4 bases; unmatched junction bases: 9. This CDR3 contains 14 residues. Germline assignment: CDR1 SQVTM and CDR2 ANQGSEA. The whole variable domain, remainder taken from reference TRBV29-1 and TRBJ2-5, is SAVISQKPSRDICQRGTSLTIQCQVDSQVTMMFWYRQQPGQSLTLIATANQGSEATYESGFVIDKFPISRPNLTFSTLTVSNMSPEDSSIYLCSVHDRGNVETQYFGPGTRLLVL.

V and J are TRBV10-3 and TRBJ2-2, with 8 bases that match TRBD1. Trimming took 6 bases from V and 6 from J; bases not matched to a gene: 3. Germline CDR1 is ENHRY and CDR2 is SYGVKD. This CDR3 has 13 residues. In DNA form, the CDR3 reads TGTGCCATCAGGGACAGGGATTCCGGGGAGCTGTTTTTT. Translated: CAIRDRDSGELFF.

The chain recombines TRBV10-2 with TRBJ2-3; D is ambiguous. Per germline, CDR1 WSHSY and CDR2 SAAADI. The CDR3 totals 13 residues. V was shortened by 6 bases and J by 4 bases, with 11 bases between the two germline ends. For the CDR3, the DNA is TGCGCCAGCAGCCCCTCTGCCCCAGATACGCAGTATTTT. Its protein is CASSPSAPDTQYF.

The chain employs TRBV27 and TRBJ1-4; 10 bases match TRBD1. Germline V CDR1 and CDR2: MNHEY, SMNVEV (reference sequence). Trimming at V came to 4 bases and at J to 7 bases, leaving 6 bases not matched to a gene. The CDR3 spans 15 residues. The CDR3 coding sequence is TGTGCCAGCAGTTCCAGGACAGGGGGTTTTGAAAAACTGTTTTTT. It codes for CASSSRTGGFEKLFF.

For the CDR3, the DNA is TGTGCCAGCAGCTCACTCAGGGACTTCTCTGAAAAACTGTTTTTT. Translating it yields CASSSLRDFSEKLFF. V gene TRBV7-9 combines with J gene TRBJ1-4, with a possible D match to TRBD1 (5 bases). Trimming cost V 4 bases and J 7 bases, with 16 bases left between them. CDR3 length: 15 residues. CDR1 is SEHNR, CDR2 FQNEAQ, per germline (reference sequence).

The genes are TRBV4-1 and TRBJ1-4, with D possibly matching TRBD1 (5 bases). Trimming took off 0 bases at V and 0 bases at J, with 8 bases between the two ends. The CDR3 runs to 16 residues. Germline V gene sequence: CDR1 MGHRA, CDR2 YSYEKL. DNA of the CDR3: TGCGCCAGCAGCCAAGATACAGGCGCAACTAATGAAAAACTGTTTTTT. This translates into CASSQDTGATNEKLFF.

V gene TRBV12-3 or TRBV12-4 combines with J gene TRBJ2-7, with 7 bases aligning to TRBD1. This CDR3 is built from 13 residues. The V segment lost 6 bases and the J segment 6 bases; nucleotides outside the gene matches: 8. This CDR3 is CASSKDRVGEQYF. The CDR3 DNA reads TGTGCCAGCAGCAAAGACAGGGTTGGCGAGCAGTACTTC.

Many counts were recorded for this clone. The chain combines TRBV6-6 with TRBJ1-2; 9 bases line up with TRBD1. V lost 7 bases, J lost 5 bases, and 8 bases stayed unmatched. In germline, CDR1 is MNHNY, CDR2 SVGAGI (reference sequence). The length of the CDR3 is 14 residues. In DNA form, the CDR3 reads TGTGCCAGCACCCCGGGACAGGGAAGGTATGGCTACACCTTC. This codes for CASTPGQGRYGYTF.

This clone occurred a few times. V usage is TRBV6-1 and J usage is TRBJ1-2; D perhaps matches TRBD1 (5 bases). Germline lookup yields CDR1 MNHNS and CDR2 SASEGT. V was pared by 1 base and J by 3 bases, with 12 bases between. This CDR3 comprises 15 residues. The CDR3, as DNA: TGTGCCAGCAGTGAAGTGAGGGGAAGCTACTATGGCTACACCTTC. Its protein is CASSEVRGSYYGYTF.

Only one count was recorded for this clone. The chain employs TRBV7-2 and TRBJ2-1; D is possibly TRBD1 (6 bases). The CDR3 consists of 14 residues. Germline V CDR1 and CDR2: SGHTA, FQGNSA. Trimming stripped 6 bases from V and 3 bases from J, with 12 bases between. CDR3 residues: CASSAGTLYNEQFF. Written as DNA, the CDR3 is TGTGCCAGCAGTGCCGGGACACTCTACAATGAGCAGTTCTTC.